The text below deals with one T cell receptor (beta chain). The antigen is unknown. Germline V gene sequence: CDR1 SQVTM, CDR2 ANQGSEA. The CDR3 loop spans 13 amino acids. Trimming cost V 1 base and J 2 bases, with 9 bases left between them. The sample belongs to a study of human T cells and chemical hapten exposure. Whole-study findings and limits: Expanded TCRs grouped into significantly more large CDR3 similarity clusters than controls produced. TCRs at high frequency, those above 1 in 1000, did not change with DPC sensitization. It should be noted that donors had alopecia, so their immune response may differ from healthy people's.

Original data processing: TCR counts had a median of about 94,000 per sample and spanned roughly 23,224 to 700,000. TCRdb fed the RACE reads into MiXCR, producing one record per CDR3 protein. It is TCRdb's table, rather than the study itself, that gives the V and J calls and clone size. Of 99,000 or so distinct CDR3 sequences listed, less than 35% were seen once; the top ten hold roughly 2.6%. Regarding time point: patch test 3, about 24 weeks after DPC sensitization. Treatment described: therapeutic diphenylcyclopropenone sensitization with weekly scalp DPC. This TCR was recovered from a man aged 40-50 years with alopecia areata. Some clones in this sample may be carry-over from other donors' samples. The chain carries TRBV29-1 and TRBJ2-7; D call uncertain. The source was whole blood, collected in connection with sensitization to the hapten diphenylcyclopropenone (DPC). The CDR3 region has the DNA TGCAGCGTTGAAGGGGGTACCCCCTACGAGCAGTACTTC. The encoded protein is CSVEGGTPYEQYF.